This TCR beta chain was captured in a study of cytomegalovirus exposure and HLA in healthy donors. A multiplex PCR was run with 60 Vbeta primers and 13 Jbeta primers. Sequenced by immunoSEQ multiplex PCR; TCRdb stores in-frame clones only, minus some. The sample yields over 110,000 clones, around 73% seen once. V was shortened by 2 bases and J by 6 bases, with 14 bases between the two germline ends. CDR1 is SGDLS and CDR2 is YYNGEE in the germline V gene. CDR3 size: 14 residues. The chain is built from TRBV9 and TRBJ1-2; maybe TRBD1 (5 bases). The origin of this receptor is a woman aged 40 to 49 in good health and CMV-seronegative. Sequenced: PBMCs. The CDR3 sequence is CASSVDTVNHGYTF. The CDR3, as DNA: TGTGCCAGCAGCGTGGACACCGTCAACCATGGCTACACCTTC.